These T cell receptor beta chains were read from a single sample in a study of Tregs in tolerant kidney transplant recipients. The protocol was immunoSEQ multiplex PCR, while the TCRdb copy is restricted to in-frame clones and leaves out a portion. The sample carries some 80,000 clones, 95% to 98% recorded once. This specimen consisted of CD4+ T cells from blood, obtained before the transplant. Receptor source: a human donor who received a combined kidney and bone marrow transplant. The CDR3 runs from the conserved cysteine through the conserved F or W. A D gene is named only where the DNA matches it firmly. The size field is filled for only some rows; it gives once, few, many or a size class.

j_gene	v_gene	d_gene	abundance	CDR3nt	CDR3aa
TRBJ2-5	TRBV11-2	TRBD1	once	TGTGCCAGCAGCTTCGCAGGGGGCGCATTCCAAGAGACCCAGTACTTC	CASSFAGGAFQETQYF
TRBJ2-1	TRBV5-1	NA	NA	TGCGCCAGCAGCTTGGACTCCGGGGCCCGAGGGACTCCTGTCTCCTACAATGAGCAGTTCTTC	CASSLDSGARGTPVSYNEQFF
TRBJ1-5	TRBV19	TRBD1	NA	TGTGCCAGCACAGCCCGGGACAGGATTAGCAATCAGCCCCAGCATTTT	CASTARDRISNQPQHF
TRBJ2-5	TRBV10-3	NA	NA	TGTGCCATCAGTGAGTCGGCAGGCCACTTAAAAGAGACCCAGTACTTC	CAISESAGHLKETQYF
TRBJ2-2	TRBV5-1	NA	NA	TGCGCCAGCAGCACAGACACCGGGGAGCTGTTTTTT	CASSTDTGELFF
TRBJ2-3	TRBV27	TRBD2	NA	TGTGCCAGCATAAAAAGCGGGATCACAGATACGCAGTATTTT	CASIKSGITDTQYF
TRBJ2-6	TRBV5-1	NA	NA	TGCGCCAGCAGCTTGGATCCGGGCTCTGGGGCCAACGTCCTGACTTTC	CASSLDPGSGANVLTF
TRBJ1-2	TRBV6-5	NA	once	TGTGCCAGCAGTTACGTACAGGGCCTTAGTGGCTACACCTTC	CASSYVQGLSGYTF
TRBJ2-5	TRBV11-3	NA	NA	TGTGCCAGCAGCTTAGATCTTCTGGGCTACGAGACCCAGTACTTC	CASSLDLLGYETQYF
TRBJ2-7	TRBV7-9	NA	NA	TGTGCCAGCAGCTTACCAAGCCAACCGTGGCAGTACTTC	CASSLPSQPWQYF
TRBJ2-1	TRBV9	NA	NA	TGTGCCAGCAGCGTAGTAAATTGGCACGAGCAGTTCTTC	CASSVVNWHEQFF
TRBJ2-2	TRBV7-3	TRBD1	NA	TGTGCCAGCAGCCCACCGACAGGGGCCGGGGAGCTGTTTTTT	CASSPPTGAGELFF
TRBJ1-1	TRBV25-1	NA	NA	TGTGCCAGCAGTGAATATGGGAGGACTGAAGCTTTCTTT	CASSEYGRTEAFF
TRBJ1-1	TRBV18	NA	NA	TGTGCCAGCTCACCACCGAATTCAGGGCCGCGGACTGAAGCTTTCTTT	CASSPPNSGPRTEAFF
TRBJ1-6	TRBV5-1	TRBD1	NA	TGCGCCAGCAGGGGACAGGATGATTCACCCCTCCACTTT	CASRGQDDSPLHF
TRBJ2-6	TRBV15	TRBD2	NA	TGTGCCACCAGTCCAGCGGGGGGGCTGAGAGGGGCCAACGTCCTGACTTTC	CATSPAGGLRGANVLTF
TRBJ2-5	TRBV7-2	TRBD2	NA	TGTGCCAGCAGCTCCACCGGGACTAGACAAGAGACCCAGTACTTC	CASSSTGTRQETQYF
TRBJ2-5	TRBV16	TRBD1	NA	TGTGCCAGCAGCCAACTGACAGGGGTAGAGACCCAGTACTTC	CASSQLTGVETQYF
TRBJ2-7	TRBV27	NA	NA	TGTGCCAGCAGCCGGGGGGCCGCTATGTTAGAGCAGTACTTC	CASSRGAAMLEQYF
TRBJ2-3	TRBV6-5	TRBD2	NA	TGTGCCAGCACATCGGGGGGGCGTGGCACAGATACGCAGTATTTT	CASTSGGRGTDTQYF
TRBJ1-2	TRBV5-1	NA	NA	TGCGCCAGCAGCTTGGTCGCGGCGGAACAGGGATCGAATGGCTACACCTTC	CASSLVAAEQGSNGYTF
TRBJ2-5	TRBV4-2	NA	NA	TGTGCCAGCAGCCAAATGTCCAGGGCGGAGACCCAGTACTTC	CASSQMSRAETQYF
TRBJ1-1	TRBV5-4	TRBD1	NA	TGTGCCAGCAGCGGCCAGACAGGGGTGGAAACTGAAGCTTTCTTT	CASSGQTGVETEAFF
TRBJ2-7	TRBV28	NA	NA	TGTGCCAGCAGTATGGGGGGGCACGAGCAGTACTTC	CASSMGGHEQYF
TRBJ1-1	TRBV6-5	TRBD1	NA	TGTGCCAGCAGTCGGGGGACAGGCGTAAACACTGAAGCTTTCTTT	CASSRGTGVNTEAFF
TRBJ1-3	TRBV18	NA	NA	TGTGCCAGCTCACGCCGTAGTGGGCCCGGATTTGGAAACACCATATATTTT	CASSRRSGPGFGNTIYF
TRBJ2-3	TRBV4-1	TRBD2	NA	TGCGCCAGCAGCCGATCGGGACTAGCGGGAGCAAATACGCAGTATTTT	CASSRSGLAGANTQYF
TRBJ1-2	TRBV30	NA	NA	TGTGCCTGGTCTTCTAACTATGGCTACACCTTC	CAWSSNYGYTF
TRBJ1-3	TRBV25-1	NA	NA	TGTGCCAGCAGTGAACCGGGAGGGTACGGTGGAAACACCATATATTTT	CASSEPGGYGGNTIYF
TRBJ2-4	TRBV5-1	TRBD2	NA	TGCGCCAGCAGCCAATACCTGGGACTAGCTAAAAACATTCAGTACTTC	CASSQYLGLAKNIQYF
TRBJ1-3	TRBV4-3	NA	NA	TGCGCCAGCAGCCATACGACGGGGTCTGGAAACACCATATATTTT	CASSHTTGSGNTIYF
TRBJ1-1	TRBV6-5	TRBD1	NA	TGTGCCAGCATTAGACCGGGACAGGGTGTTTGTTTT	CASIRPGQGVCF
TRBJ2-4	TRBV7-2	NA	NA	TGTGCCAGCAGCTTAGTAGGACAGTCTGGCATTCAGTACTTC	CASSLVGQSGIQYF
TRBJ2-1	TRBV7-9	TRBD2	once	TGTGCCAGCAGCTTCTTAGCGGGACTTCCCTACAATGAGCAGTTCTTC	CASSFLAGLPYNEQFF
TRBJ1-5	TRBV19	TRBD1	NA	TGTGCCAGTAGCAGGGGGCGCGTGGGATATAGCAATCAGCCCCAGCATTTT	CASSRGRVGYSNQPQHF
TRBJ1-4	TRBV28	TRBD1	NA	TGTGCCAGCAGCGGGGGGACAGGGAGGGAAAAACTGTTTTTT	CASSGGTGREKLFF
TRBJ1-6	TRBV15	TRBD1	NA	TGTGCCACCAGCAGAAAAACAGGGGCTGACCAAGGGGGATATAATTCACCCCTCCACTTT	CATSRKTGADQGGYNSPLHF
TRBJ1-3	TRBV5-5	TRBD1	NA	TGTGCCAGCAGCTCGACAGGGCCAGGAAACACCATATATTTT	CASSSTGPGNTIYF
TRBJ1-5	TRBV7-2	TRBD1	NA	TGTGCCAGCAGCTCAGACAGGGGTAGCAATCAGCCCCAGCATTTT	CASSSDRGSNQPQHF
TRBJ2-1	TRBV25-1	TRBD2	NA	TGTGCCAGCAGCCCAGGGAGGGTGGCCTACAATGAGCAGTTCTTC	CASSPGRVAYNEQFF
TRBJ1-5	TRBV10-1	TRBD1	NA	TGCGCCAGCGCCAAACGAACAGGGGGCAATCAGCCCCAGCATTTT	CASAKRTGGNQPQHF
TRBJ2-5	TRBV6-6	NA	NA	TGTGCCAGCAGCTCGAGACTAGAATCGGAGACCCAGTACTTC	CASSSRLESETQYF
TRBJ2-3	TRBV4-2	TRBD2	NA	TGTGCCAGCAGCCTCGGACTAGCGGGGGGGCTGGGTACAGATACGCAGTATTTT	CASSLGLAGGLGTDTQYF
TRBJ2-2	TRBV27	TRBD2	NA	TGTGCCAGCAGTTCGGGACTAGCGGGAAGAGTTCGTGCCGGGGAGCTGTTTTTT	CASSSGLAGRVRAGELFF
TRBJ2-2	TRBV6-5	NA	NA	TGTGCCAGCAGGCAGCAGGGTGCGAACACCGGGGAGCTGTTTTTT	CASRQQGANTGELFF
TRBJ2-7	TRBV5-1	TRBD1	NA	TGCGCCAGCAGCCCGGGGGACAGGTACTACGAGCAGTACTTC	CASSPGDRYYEQYF
TRBJ1-2	TRBV2	TRBD1	NA	TGTGCCAGCAGTGAGTTGGGACAGACCTACTATGGCTACACCTTC	CASSELGQTYYGYTF
TRBJ2-5	TRBV9	TRBD1	NA	TGTGCCAGCAGCGGCCGGGACAGGGACCCGGGGATGAGGGAGACCCAGTACTTC	CASSGRDRDPGMRETQYF
TRBJ2-1	TRBV9	TRBD2	NA	TGTGCCAGCAGCGTAGCTGCTAGCGGGGGGACCCCCTCCTACAATGAGCAGTTCTTC	CASSVAASGGTPSYNEQFF
TRBJ1-6	TRBV6-5	NA	NA	TGTGCCAGCAGGTCGGGCTCCTATAATTCACCCCTCCACTTT	CASRSGSYNSPLHF
TRBJ2-3	TRBV19	TRBD2	once	TGTGCCAGTAGTTCGCGGGGGGCGGAGGATACGCAGTATTTT	CASSSRGAEDTQYF
TRBJ1-4	TRBV2	NA	NA	TGTGCCAGCAGTGGACAGTCCCGCAGGGATGAAAAACTGTTTTTT	CASSGQSRRDEKLFF